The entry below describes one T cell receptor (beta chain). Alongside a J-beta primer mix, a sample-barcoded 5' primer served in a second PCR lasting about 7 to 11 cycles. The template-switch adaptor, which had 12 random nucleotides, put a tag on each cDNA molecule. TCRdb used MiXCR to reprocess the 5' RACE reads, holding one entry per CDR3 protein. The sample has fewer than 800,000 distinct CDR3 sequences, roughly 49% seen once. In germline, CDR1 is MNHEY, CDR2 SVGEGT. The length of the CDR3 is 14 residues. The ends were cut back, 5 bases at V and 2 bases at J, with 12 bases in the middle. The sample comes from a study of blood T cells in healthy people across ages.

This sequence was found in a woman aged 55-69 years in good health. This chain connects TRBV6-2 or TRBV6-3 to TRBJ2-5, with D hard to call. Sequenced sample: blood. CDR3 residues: CASSPLVGQETQYF. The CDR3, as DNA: TGTGCCAGCAGTCCTTTGGTAGGGCAAGAGACCCAGTACTTC.